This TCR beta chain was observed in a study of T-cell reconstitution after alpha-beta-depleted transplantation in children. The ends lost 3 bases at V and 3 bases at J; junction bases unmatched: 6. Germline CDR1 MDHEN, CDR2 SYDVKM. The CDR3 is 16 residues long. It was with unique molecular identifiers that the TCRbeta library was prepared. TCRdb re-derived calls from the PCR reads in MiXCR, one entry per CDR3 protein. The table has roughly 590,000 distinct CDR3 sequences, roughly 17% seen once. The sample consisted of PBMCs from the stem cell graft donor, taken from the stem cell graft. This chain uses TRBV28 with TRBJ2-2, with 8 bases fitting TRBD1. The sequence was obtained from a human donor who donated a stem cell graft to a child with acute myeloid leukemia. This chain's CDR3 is CASSLTPQGDTGELFF. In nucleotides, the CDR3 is TGTGCCAGCAGTTTGACACCACAGGGGGACACCGGGGAGCTGTTTTTT.